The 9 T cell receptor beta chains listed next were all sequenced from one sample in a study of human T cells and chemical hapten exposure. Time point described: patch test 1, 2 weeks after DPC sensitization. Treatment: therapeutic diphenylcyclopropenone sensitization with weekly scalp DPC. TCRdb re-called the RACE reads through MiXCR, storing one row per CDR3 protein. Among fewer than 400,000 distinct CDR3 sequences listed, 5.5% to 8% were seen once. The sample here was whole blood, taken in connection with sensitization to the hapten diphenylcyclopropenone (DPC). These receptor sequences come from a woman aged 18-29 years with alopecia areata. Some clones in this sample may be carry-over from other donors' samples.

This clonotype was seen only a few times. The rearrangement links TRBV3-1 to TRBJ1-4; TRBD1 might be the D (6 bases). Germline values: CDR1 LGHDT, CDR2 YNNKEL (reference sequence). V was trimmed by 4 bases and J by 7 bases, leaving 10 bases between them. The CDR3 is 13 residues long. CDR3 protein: CASSPEQGEKLFF. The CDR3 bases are TGTGCCAGCAGCCCGGAACAGGGTGAAAAACTGTTTTTT.

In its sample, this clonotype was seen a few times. The CDR3 sequence is CASSFAGGNTIYF. In DNA form, the CDR3 reads TGTGCCAGCAGTTTCGCAGGGGGAAACACCATATATTTT. The V gene is TRBV25-1, the J gene TRBJ1-3; possible D gene TRBD1, 5 bases. The V and J ends lost 5 bases and 4 bases respectively, with 9 bases between them. This CDR3 has 13 amino acids. Germline loops: CDR1 MGHDK, CDR2 SYGVNS.

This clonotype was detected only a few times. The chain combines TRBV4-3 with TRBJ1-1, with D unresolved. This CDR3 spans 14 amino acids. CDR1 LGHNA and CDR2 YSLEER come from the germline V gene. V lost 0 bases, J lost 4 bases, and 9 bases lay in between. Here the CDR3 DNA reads TGCGCCAGCAGCCAAGATTTAGAGGGCACTGAAGCTTTCTTT. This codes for CASSQDLEGTEAFF.

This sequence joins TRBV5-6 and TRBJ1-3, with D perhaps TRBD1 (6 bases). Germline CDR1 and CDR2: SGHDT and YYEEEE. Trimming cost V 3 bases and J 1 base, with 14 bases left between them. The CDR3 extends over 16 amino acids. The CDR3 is CASSYRGQRSGNTIYF. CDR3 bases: TGTGCCAGCAGCTACCGAGGACAGCGATCTGGAAACACCATATATTTT.

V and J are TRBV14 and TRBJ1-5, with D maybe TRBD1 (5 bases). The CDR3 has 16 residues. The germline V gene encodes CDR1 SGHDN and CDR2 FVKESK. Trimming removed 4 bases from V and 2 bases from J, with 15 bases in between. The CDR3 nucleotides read TGTGCCAGCAGCCCCTTCTGGGGCTGGGGCAATCAGCCCCAGCATTTT. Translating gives CASSPFWGWGNQPQHF.

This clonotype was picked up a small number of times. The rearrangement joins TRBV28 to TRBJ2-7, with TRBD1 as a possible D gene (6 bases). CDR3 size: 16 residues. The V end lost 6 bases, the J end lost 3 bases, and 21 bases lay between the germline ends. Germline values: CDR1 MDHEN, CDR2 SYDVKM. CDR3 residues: CASSHSPFRGGYEQYF. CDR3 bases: TGTGCCAGCAGCCACTCCCCATTCAGGGGCGGCTACGAGCAGTACTTC.

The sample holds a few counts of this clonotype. In nucleotides, the CDR3 is TGTGCCAGCAGCTTATCACGCCGGGACATCTATGGCTACACCTTC. Protein product: CASSLSRRDIYGYTF. J is TRBJ1-2 and V is TRBV7-2; the D gene is possibly TRBD1 (6 bases). This CDR3 contains 15 residues. Germline lookup yields CDR1 SGHTA and CDR2 FQGNSA. Trimming took 2 bases from V and 4 from J, leaving 14 bases between them.

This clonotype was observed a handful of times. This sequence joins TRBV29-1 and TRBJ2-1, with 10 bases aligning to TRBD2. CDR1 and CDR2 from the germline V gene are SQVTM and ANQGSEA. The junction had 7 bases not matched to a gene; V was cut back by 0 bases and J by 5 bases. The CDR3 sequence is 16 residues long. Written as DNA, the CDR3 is TGCAGCGTTGAAGACCCTCTAGCGGGGGCTAACAATGAGCAGTTCTTC. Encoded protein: CSVEDPLAGANNEQFF.

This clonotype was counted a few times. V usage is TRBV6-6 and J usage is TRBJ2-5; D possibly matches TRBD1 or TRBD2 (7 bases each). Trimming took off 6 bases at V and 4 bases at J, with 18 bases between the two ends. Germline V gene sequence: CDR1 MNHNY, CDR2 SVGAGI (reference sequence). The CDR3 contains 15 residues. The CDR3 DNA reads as TGTGCCAGCAGCCCTCAGGGGGGAGGGAGAGAGACCCAGTACTTC. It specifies CASSPQGGGRETQYF.